This T cell receptor (beta chain) was sequenced for a study of T cells of healthy individuals. TCRdb re-called the 5' RACE reads through MiXCR, storing one row per CDR3 protein. There are 85,000 to 100,000 distinct CDR3 sequences in the sample; 15% to 20% occur only once, and 6.2% lies in the top ten. This clonotype was observed at least ten times. CDR1 is SGHTA, CDR2 FQGNSA, per germline. V lost 8 bases and J 4 bases, leaving 18 bases between the germline ends. The length of the CDR3 is 15 residues. The V and J genes are TRBV7-2 and TRBJ1-3; D perhaps matches TRBD1 (5 bases). The sequence was collected from a human donor in good health. CDR3 in amino acids: CASALGDLWGNTIYF. Written as DNA, the CDR3 is TGTGCCAGCGCCCTGGGGGACCTCTGGGGAAACACCATATATTTT.